This T cell receptor beta chain was sequenced in a study of Graves' ophthalmopathy and Graves' hyperthyroidism. On the study more broadly: There was a collection of peripheral blood at initial diagnosis, before any treatment. Broader study findings: The blood repertoire also included most expanded thyroid clonotypes above 0.001 frequency. The model achieved about 64% sensitivity and less than 85% specificity for ophthalmopathy progression.

This clonotype has more than one count but fewer than ten. Its cognate antigen is unknown. Amplified TCR beta CDR3 regions were obtained using RNA transcripts as template. An initial RT-PCR round employing HTBI primers preceded a second-round multiplex PCR. TCRdb re-called the multiplex PCR reads with MiXCR, one entry per CDR3 protein. The sample includes hundreds of thousands of distinct CDR3 sequences, about 24% of them seen just once. Germline CDR1 and CDR2: MGHRA and YSYEKL. V was cut by 0 bases and J by 0 bases, with 11 bases left in between. The CDR3 contains 16 residues. This sequence joins TRBV4-1 and TRBJ1-1; D remains unclear. Sequencing was carried out using peripheral blood. This receptor was identified in a woman under 30 with stable Graves' hyperthyroidism. Some clones in this sample may be carry-over from other donors' samples. CDR3 residues: CASSQEVYILNTEAFF. The DNA for the CDR3 is TGCGCCAGCAGCCAAGAAGTGTACATATTGAACACTGAAGCTTTCTTT.